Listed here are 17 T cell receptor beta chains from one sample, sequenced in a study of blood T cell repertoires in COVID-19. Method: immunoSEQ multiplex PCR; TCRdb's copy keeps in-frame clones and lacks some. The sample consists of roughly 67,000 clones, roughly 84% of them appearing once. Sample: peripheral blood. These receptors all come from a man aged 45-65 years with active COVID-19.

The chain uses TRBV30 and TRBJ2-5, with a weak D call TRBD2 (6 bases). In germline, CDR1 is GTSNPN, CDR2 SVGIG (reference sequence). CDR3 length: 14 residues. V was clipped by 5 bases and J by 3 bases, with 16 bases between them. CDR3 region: CAWGGGYDKETQYF. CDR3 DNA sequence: TGTGCCTGGGGGGGAGGTTATGATAAAGAGACCCAGTACTTC.

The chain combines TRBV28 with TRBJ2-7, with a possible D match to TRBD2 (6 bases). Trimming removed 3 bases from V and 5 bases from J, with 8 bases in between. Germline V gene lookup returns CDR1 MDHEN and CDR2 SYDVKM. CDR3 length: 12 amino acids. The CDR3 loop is CASSLWRDEQYF. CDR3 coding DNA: TGTGCCAGCAGTTTGTGGAGGGACGAGCAGTACTTC.

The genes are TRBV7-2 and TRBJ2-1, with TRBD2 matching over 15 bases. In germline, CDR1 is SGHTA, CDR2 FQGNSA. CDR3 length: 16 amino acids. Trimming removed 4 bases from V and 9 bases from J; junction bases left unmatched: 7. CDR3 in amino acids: CASSSRTSGRATEQFF. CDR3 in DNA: TGTGCCAGCAGCTCCAGGACTAGCGGGAGGGCCACTGAGCAGTTCTTC.

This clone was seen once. The CDR3 reads CSVEWGGGPSHTEAFF. CDR3 nucleotides: TGCAGCGTTGAGTGGGGAGGGGGTCCTTCCCACACTGAAGCTTTCTTT. The rearrangement links TRBV29-1 to TRBJ1-1; weak D call: TRBD1 (6 bases). V lost 3 bases to trimming and J lost 3 bases, with 20 bases between them. CDR1 is SQVTM and CDR2 is ANQGSEA in the germline V gene. The CDR3 loop spans 16 amino acids.

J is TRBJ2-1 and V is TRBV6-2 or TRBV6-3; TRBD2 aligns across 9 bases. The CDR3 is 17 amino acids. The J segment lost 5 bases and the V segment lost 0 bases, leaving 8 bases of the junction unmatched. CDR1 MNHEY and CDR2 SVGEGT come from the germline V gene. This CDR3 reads CASSYSTERGDDNEQFF. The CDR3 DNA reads TGTGCCAGCAGTTACTCGACAGAGCGGGGGGACGACAATGAGCAGTTCTTC.

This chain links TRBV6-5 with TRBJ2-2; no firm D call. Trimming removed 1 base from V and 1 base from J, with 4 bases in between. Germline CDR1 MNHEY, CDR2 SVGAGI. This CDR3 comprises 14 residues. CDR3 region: CASSYLVNTGELFF. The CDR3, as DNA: TGTGCCAGCAGTTACTTAGTGAACACCGGGGAGCTGTTTTTT.

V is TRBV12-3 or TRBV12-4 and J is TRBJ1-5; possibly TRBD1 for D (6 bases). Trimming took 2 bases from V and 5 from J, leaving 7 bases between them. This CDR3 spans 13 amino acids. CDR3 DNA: TGTGCCAGCAGTTTAACAGGGTATCAGCCCCAGCATTTT. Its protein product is CASSLTGYQPQHF.

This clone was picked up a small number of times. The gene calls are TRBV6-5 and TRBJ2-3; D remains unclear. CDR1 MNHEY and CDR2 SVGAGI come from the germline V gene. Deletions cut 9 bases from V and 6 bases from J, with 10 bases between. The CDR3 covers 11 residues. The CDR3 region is CASTTRDTQYF. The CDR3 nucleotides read TGTGCCAGTACTACTCGGGATACGCAGTATTTT.

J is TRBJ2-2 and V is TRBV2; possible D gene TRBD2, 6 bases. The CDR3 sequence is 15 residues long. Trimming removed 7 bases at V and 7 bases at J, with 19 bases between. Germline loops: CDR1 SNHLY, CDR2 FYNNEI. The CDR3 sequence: CASMGGGRGIGELFF. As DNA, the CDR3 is TGTGCCAGCATGGGAGGAGGGCGGGGAATCGGGGAGCTGTTTTTT.

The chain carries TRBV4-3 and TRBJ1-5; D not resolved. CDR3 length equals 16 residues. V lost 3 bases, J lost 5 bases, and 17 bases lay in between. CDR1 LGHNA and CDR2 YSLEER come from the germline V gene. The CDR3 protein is CASSQSFPSYYQPQHF. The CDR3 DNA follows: TGCGCCAGCAGCCAGTCCTTTCCATCGTACTATCAGCCCCAGCATTTT.

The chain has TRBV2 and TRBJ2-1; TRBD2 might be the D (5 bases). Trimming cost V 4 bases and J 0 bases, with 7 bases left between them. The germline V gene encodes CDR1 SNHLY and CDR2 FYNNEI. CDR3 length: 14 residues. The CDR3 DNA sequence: TGTGCCAGCAGTGGGAGGCCCTCCTACAATGAGCAGTTCTTC. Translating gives CASSGRPSYNEQFF.

The CDR3 nucleotides read TGTGCCAGCAGGGAGGGCAGGGCAGGAGGTTCTGAAGCTTTCTTT. Protein sequence: CASREGRAGGSEAFF. The V gene is TRBV11-2, the J gene TRBJ1-1; tentatively, D is TRBD1 (5 bases). This CDR3 contains 15 residues. The germline CDR1 and CDR2 sequences are SGHAT and FQNNGV. With 6 bases removed from V and 6 bases from J, the gap between germline ends came to 20 bases.

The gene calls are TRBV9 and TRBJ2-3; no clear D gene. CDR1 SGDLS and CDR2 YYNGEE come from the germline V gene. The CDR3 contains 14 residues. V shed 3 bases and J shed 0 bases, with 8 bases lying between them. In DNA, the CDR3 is TGTGCCAGCAGCGAACAGCCTAGCACAGATACGCAGTATTTT. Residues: CASSEQPSTDTQYF.

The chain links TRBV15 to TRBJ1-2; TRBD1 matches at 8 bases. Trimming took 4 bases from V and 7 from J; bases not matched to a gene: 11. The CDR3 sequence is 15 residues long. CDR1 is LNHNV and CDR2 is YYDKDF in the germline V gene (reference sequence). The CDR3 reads CATSISADRVGGYTF. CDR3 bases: TGTGCCACCAGCATCTCCGCGGACAGGGTGGGTGGCTACACCTTC.

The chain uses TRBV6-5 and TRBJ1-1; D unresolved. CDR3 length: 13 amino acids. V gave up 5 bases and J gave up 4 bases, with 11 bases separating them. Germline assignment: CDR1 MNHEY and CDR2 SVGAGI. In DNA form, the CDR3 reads TGTGCCAGCAGTCCCGGGGAGAGCACTGAAGCTTTCTTT. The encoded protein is CASSPGESTEAFF.

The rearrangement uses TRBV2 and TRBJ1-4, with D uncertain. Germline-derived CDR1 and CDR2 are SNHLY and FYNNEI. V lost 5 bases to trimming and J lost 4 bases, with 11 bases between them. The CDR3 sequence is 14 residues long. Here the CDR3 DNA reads TGTGCCAGCAGTATGGAGTCAGATAATGAAAAACTGTTTTTT. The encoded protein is CASSMESDNEKLFF.

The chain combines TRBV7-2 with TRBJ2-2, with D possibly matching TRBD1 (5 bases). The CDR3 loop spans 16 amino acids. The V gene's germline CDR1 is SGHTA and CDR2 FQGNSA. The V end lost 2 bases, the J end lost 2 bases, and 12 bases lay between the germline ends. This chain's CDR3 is CASSLMGQRNTGELFF. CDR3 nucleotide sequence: TGTGCCAGCAGCTTAATGGGGCAGAGAAACACCGGGGAGCTGTTTTTT.